This TCR beta chain comes out of a study of blood T cell repertoires in COVID-19. Study-wide background: Italy, Spain and the United States were the sources of the convalescent and acute COVID-19 samples.

This clone came up once. V shed 5 bases and J 11 bases; nucleotides not matched to a gene: 13. Germline lookup yields CDR1 ENHRY and CDR2 SYGVKD. CDR3 size: 14 residues. Clones were read by immunoSEQ multiplex PCR, and TCRdb kept only the in-frame ones, dropping some. This table holds more than 85,000 clones, more than 90% found once. The sequenced material came from peripheral blood. V usage is TRBV10-3 and J usage is TRBJ1-1, with 8 nucleotides matching TRBD1. The receptor's source is a man aged 60-69 years with acute or convalescent COVID-19. Here the CDR3 DNA reads TGTGCCATCAGTATAGACAGGGGTAGTCTCTCGGCTTTCTTT. Residues: CAISIDRGSLSAFF.